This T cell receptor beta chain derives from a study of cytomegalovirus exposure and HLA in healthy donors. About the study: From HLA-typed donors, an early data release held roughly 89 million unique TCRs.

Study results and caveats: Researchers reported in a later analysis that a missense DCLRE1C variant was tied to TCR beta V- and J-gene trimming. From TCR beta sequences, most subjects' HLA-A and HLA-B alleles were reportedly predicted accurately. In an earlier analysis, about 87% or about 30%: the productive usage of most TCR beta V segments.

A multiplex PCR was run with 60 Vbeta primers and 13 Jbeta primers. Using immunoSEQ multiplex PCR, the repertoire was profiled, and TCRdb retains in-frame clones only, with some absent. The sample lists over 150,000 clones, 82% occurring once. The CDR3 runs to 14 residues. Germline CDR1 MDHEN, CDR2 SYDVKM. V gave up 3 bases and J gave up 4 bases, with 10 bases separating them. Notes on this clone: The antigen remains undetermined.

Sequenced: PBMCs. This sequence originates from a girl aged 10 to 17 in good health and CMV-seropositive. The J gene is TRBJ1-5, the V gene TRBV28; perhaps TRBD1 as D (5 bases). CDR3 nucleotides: TGTGCCAGCAGTTTTGGGACTACGAATCAGCCCCAGCATTTT. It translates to CASSFGTTNQPQHF.